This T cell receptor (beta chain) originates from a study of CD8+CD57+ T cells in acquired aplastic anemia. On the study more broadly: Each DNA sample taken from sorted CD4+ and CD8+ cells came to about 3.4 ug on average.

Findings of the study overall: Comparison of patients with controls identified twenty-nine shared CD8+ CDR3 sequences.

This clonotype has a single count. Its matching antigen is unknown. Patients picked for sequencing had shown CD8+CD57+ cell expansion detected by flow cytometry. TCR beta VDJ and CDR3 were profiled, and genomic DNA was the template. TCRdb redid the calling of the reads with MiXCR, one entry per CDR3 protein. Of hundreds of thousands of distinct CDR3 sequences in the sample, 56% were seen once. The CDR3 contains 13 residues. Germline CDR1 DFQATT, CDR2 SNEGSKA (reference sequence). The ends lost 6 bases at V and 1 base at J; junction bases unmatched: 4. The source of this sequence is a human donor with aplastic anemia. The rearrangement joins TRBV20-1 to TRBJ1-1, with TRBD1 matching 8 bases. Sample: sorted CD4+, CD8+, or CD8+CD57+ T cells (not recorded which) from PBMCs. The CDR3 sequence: CSARTGRNTEAFF. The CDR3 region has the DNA TGCAGTGCCAGGACAGGGAGGAACACTGAAGCTTTCTTT.